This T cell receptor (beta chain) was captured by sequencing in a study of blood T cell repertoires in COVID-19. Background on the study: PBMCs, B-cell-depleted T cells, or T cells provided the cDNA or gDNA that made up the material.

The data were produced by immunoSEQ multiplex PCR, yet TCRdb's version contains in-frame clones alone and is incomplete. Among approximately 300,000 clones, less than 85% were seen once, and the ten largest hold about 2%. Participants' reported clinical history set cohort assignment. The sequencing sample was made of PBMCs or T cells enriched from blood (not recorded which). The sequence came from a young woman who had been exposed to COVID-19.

This CDR3 reads CASSWGLAGGAKNIQYF. The CDR3 nucleotides are TGTGCCAGCAGCTGGGGACTAGCGGGGGGAGCCAAAAACATTCAGTACTTC. The V gene is TRBV7-2, the J gene TRBJ2-4; 15 positions match TRBD2. Germline V CDR1 and CDR2: SGHTA, FQGNSA. The CDR3 totals 17 residues. V was clipped by 4 bases and J by 0 bases; unmatched bases: 1.